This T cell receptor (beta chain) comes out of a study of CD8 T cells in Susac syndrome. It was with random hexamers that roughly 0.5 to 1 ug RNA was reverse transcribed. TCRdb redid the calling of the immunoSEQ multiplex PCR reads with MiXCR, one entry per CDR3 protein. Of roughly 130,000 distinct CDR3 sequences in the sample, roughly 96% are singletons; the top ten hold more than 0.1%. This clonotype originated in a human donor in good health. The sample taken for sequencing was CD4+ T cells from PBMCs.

Written as DNA, the CDR3 is TGTGCCAGCAGTTCCCCAGGACAGCCGCAGTATTTT. Protein sequence: CASSSPGQPQYF. This chain links TRBV12-3 or TRBV12-4 with TRBJ2-3, with D possibly TRBD1 on 6 matching bases. The CDR3 covers 12 residues. The V end lost 4 bases, the J end lost 10 bases, and 12 bases lay between the germline ends.